Listed below are T cell receptor beta chains from one sample, sequenced in a study of technical replicates of blood from a few donors. Some clones are missing from TCRdb's copy, which holds only in-frame ones; the method was immunoSEQ multiplex PCR. The sample lists 70,000 to 85,000 clones, nearly 97% occurring once. Sequencing used T cells isolated from PBMCs. The receptors stem from a human donor in good health. The conserved cysteine and the conserved F or W are not part of the CDR3 here. The D gene is left open where the match is weak.

j_call v_call d_call cdr3_aa
TRBJ1-2 TRBV5-1 - ASRPDSYGYT
TRBJ1-5 TRBV7-3 TRBD1 ASSLIWQTGIEHQPQH
TRBJ2-3 TRBV9 TRBD2 ASSVGLAGGTDTQY
TRBJ2-1 TRBV15 TRBD2 ATSRGLAGEQF
TRBJ2-1 TRBV7-8 TRBD2 ASSFRGGGPTNLMYNEQF
TRBJ1-1 TRBV5-6 - ASSLRTGEAF
TRBJ1-1 TRBV5-1 - ASSLGVGAF
TRBJ1-2 TRBV11-2 - ASSPTRRENYGYT
TRBJ1-2 TRBV5-1 - ASSLAPGIGTYGYT
TRBJ2-5 TRBV2 TRBD2 ASTGTSGSREETQY
TRBJ1-5 TRBV7-9 - ASSSSGFVGQPQH
TRBJ1-4 TRBV11-3 TRBD1 ASSLVQGASLYEANEKLF
TRBJ2-4 TRBV2 TRBD1 ASSDRGLAKNIQY
TRBJ2-2 TRBV11-2 TRBD1 ASSNGQGRGGELF
TRBJ1-2 TRBV11-2 TRBD1 ASSRPGTGIYGYT
TRBJ1-1 TRBV29-1 - SVEAQGYTEAF
TRBJ2-2 TRBV11-2 TRBD2 ASSLGTSGRGTGELF
TRBJ1-4 TRBV7-9 TRBD1 ASSLGQGGEKLF
TRBJ2-2 TRBV11-2 TRBD1 ASSLGGPGGEYTGELF
TRBJ2-7 TRBV20-1 - SARDLDEQY
TRBJ2-7 TRBV6-5 - ASSFRTGHEQY
TRBJ2-5 TRBV6-1 TRBD2 ASSGGLVETQY
TRBJ2-3 TRBV27 - ASSLSGVTDTQY
TRBJ2-7 TRBV7-9 - ASSPPTSGEQY
TRBJ1-6 TRBV2 - ASGSGGVNSPLH
TRBJ1-5 TRBV7-9 - ASSLVADNQPQH
TRBJ1-1 TRBV5-1 - ASSLAPGNTEAF
TRBJ2-1 TRBV6-1 - ASSEASGWEYNEQF
TRBJ1-1 TRBV5-6 - ASSFQGPEQAF